This passage covers 14 T cell receptor beta chains from one sample sequenced in a study of PD-1 blockade in classical Hodgkin lymphoma. The repertoire was sequenced with immunoSEQ multiplex PCR; TCRdb's copy has only in-frame clones and lacks some. The profile shows about 93,000 clones, 78% of them singletons. Documented time point: cycle 4 day 1 (C4D1), after about 6 weeks of nivolumab. Following autologous stem cell transplantation, relapse occurred in every patient, and exposure to brentuximab vedotin varied. Sequences were derived from peripheral blood mononuclear cells (PBMCs), sampled before the fourth cycle of nivolumab. These receptors were collected from a human donor with classical Hodgkin lymphoma.

J is TRBJ2-6 and V is TRBV4-2; D call uncertain. Germline CDR1 reads LGHNA; CDR2 reads YNFKEQ. Trimming cost V 0 bases and J 1 base, with 7 bases left between them. The CDR3 runs 16 residues. The CDR3 sequence: CASSQDTHSGANVLTF. The CDR3 DNA follows: TGTGCCAGCAGCCAAGATACACATTCTGGGGCCAACGTCCTGACTTTC.

This chain uses TRBV6-5 with TRBJ2-1, with D hard to call. This CDR3 is built from 12 residues. V was trimmed by 6 bases and J by 15 bases, leaving 18 bases between them. Germline V gene data show CDR1 as MNHEY and CDR2 as SVGAGI. The CDR3 DNA follows: TGTGCCAGCAGGCCTGCCGGGCCTTCGCTGTTCTTC. Protein sequence: CASRPAGPSLFF.

This chain joins TRBV4-1 and TRBJ1-1; D might be TRBD1 (6 bases). The CDR3 runs to 18 residues. CDR1 and CDR2 (germline): MGHRA, YSYEKL. Between the trimmed V and J ends, which lost 0 bases and 0 bases, there was a span of 17 bases. CDR3 sequence: CASSQDGGATSMNTEAFF. The DNA for the CDR3 is TGCGCCAGCAGCCAAGATGGGGGGGCGACAAGCATGAACACTGAAGCTTTCTTT.

The gene calls are TRBV11-2 and TRBJ2-2, with TRBD2 identical over 8 bases. Trimming took 3 bases from V and 6 from J; bases not matched to a gene: 6. The CDR3 covers 15 residues. Germline V gene data show CDR1 as SGHAT and CDR2 as FQNNGV. This CDR3 reads CASSFNGGASGELFF. CDR3 DNA: TGTGCCAGCAGCTTTAACGGGGGGGCCTCCGGGGAGCTGTTTTTT.

The rearrangement joins TRBV6-5 to TRBJ2-7; tentatively, D is TRBD2 (5 bases). Trimming cost V 10 bases and J 7 bases, with 14 bases left between them. From germline, CDR1 is MNHEY and CDR2 SVGAGI. There are 11 residues in the CDR3. CDR3 residues: CATHFGGEQYF. The CDR3 bases are TGTGCCACCCATTTTGGAGGAGAGCAGTACTTC.

The V and J genes are TRBV25-1 and TRBJ1-4; 8 nucleotides match TRBD1. The germline CDR1 and CDR2 sequences are MGHDK and SYGVNS. The length of the CDR3 is 15 residues. Trimming removed 3 bases from V and 4 bases from J; junction bases left unmatched: 4. The CDR3 region has the DNA TGTGCCAGCAGTGAGTGGACAGGGTATAATGAAAAACTGTTTTTT. This encodes CASSEWTGYNEKLFF.

J is TRBJ2-2 and V is TRBV7-9; 9 bases match TRBD1. V trimming: 7 bases; J trimming: 1 base; junction bases outside the gene matches: 7. The CDR3 is made up of 16 amino acids. CDR1 and CDR2 from the germline V gene are SEHNR and FQNEAQ (reference sequence). Here the CDR3 DNA reads TGTGCCAGCACCCCGATGGGACAGGGGAACACCGGGGAGCTGTTTTTT. This codes for CASTPMGQGNTGELFF.

The chain recombines TRBV9 with TRBJ1-1, with 9 bases that match TRBD1. Per the germline V gene, CDR1 is SGDLS and CDR2 is YYNGEE. V gave up 3 bases and J gave up 3 bases; unmatched junction bases: 3. CDR3 length equals 14 residues. The CDR3 is CASSGGQGYTEAFF. The CDR3 region has the DNA TGTGCCAGCAGCGGGGGACAGGGCTACACTGAAGCTTTCTTT. The variable domain in full, completed from reference TRBV9 and TRBJ1-1, reads DSGVTQTPKHLITATGQRVTLRCSPRSGDLSVYWYQQSLDQGLQFLIQYYNGEERAKGNILERFSAQQFPDLHSELNLSSLELGDSALYFCASSGGQGYTEAFFGQGTRLTVV.

J is TRBJ2-1 and V is TRBV5-6; 8 nucleotides match TRBD1. The V gene end was trimmed by 4 bases and the J gene end by 3 bases; junction bases not matched to a gene: 6. This CDR3 region has 15 residues. Germline CDR1 SGHDT, CDR2 YYEEEE. CDR3 in DNA: TGTGCCAGCAGCCGTGCAGGGGGCTTCTACAATGAGCAGTTCTTC. This codes for CASSRAGGFYNEQFF. The full variable domain, rest sourced from reference TRBV5-6 and TRBJ2-1, is DAGVTQSPTHLIKTRGQQVTLRCSPKSGHDTVSWYQQALGQGPQFIFQYYEEEERQRGNFPDRFSGHQFPNYSSELNVNALLLGDSALYLCASSRAGGFYNEQFFGPGTRLTVL.

The chain recombines TRBV7-6 with TRBJ2-5; D is unresolved. The CDR3 is 15 amino acids. V lost 1 base to trimming and J lost 1 base, with 10 bases between them. Germline CDR1 is SGHVS and CDR2 is FNYEAQ. The CDR3 is CASSLGLSGQETQYF. For the CDR3, the DNA is TGTGCCAGCAGCTTAGGGCTTTCGGGCCAAGAGACCCAGTACTTC.

V and J are TRBV10-3 and TRBJ2-7; 9 nucleotides agree with TRBD2. V lost 4 bases to trimming and J lost 7 bases; unmatched junction nucleotides: 8. CDR3 length equals 14 residues. Germline V lookup: CDR1 ENHRY, CDR2 SYGVKD. The CDR3 nucleotides read TGTGCCATCAGTGGCCCTAGCGGGGCGGGGGAGCAGTACTTC. This encodes CAISGPSGAGEQYF.

This chain links TRBV27 with TRBJ1-6, with a tentative D call TRBD1 (6 bases). The ends were cut back, 9 bases at V and 7 bases at J, with 22 bases in the middle. This CDR3 comprises 16 residues. Germline V CDR1 and CDR2: MNHEY, SMNVEV (reference sequence). Here the CDR3 DNA reads TGTGCCAGTAACAGAGGGGGGGCGAGGTTGAATTCACCCCTCCACTTT. It translates to CASNRGGARLNSPLHF.

The J gene is TRBJ2-5, the V gene TRBV4-3; 13 positions agree with TRBD2. Unmatched junction bases numbered 7, after V lost 5 bases and J lost 1 base. This CDR3 spans 17 amino acids. Germline assignment: CDR1 LGHNA and CDR2 YSLEER. CDR3 nucleotides: TGCGCCAGCAGCGCCGGACTAGCGGGAGTCCCCCAAGAGACCCAGTACTTC. It is translated as CASSAGLAGVPQETQYF.

The chain employs TRBV19 and TRBJ1-2; D is unresolved. This CDR3 is built from 15 residues. CDR1 is LNHDA, CDR2 SQIVND, per germline (reference sequence). V dropped 6 bases and J dropped 4 bases, with 18 bases sitting between them. CDR3 region: CASRPWPEKGYGYTF. The DNA for the CDR3 is TGTGCCAGTAGGCCTTGGCCCGAAAAGGGCTATGGCTACACCTTC.